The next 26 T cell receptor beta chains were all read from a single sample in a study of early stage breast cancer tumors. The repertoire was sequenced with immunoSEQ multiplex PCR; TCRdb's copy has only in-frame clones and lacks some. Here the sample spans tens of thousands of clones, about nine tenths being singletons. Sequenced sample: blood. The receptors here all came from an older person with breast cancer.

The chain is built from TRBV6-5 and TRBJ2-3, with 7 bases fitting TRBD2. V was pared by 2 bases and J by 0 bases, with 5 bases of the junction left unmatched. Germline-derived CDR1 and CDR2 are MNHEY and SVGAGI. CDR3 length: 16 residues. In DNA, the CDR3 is TGTGCCAGCAGTTACGATCCCGGGGGGAGCACAGATACGCAGTATTTT. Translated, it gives CASSYDPGGSTDTQYF.

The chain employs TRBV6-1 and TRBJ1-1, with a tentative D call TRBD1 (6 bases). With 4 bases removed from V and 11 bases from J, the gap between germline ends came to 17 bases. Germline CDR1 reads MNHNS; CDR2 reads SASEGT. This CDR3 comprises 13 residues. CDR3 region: CASSGRTAQMAFF. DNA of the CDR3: TGTGCCAGCAGTGGGAGGACAGCGCAAATGGCTTTCTTT.

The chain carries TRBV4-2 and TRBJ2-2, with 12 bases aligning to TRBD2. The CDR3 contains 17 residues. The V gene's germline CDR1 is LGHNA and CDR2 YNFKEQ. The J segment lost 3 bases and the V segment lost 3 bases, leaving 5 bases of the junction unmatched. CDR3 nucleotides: TGTGCCAGCAGCCAGGCTCTAGCGGGAGGGCACACCGGGGAGCTGTTTTTT. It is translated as CASSQALAGGHTGELFF.

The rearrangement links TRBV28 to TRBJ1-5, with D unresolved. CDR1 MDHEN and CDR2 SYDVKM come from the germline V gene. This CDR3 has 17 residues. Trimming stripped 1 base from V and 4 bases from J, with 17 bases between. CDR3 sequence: CASSLFTRRIGNQPQHF. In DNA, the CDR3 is TGTGCCAGCAGTTTATTCACCCGGAGGATTGGTAATCAGCCCCAGCATTTT.

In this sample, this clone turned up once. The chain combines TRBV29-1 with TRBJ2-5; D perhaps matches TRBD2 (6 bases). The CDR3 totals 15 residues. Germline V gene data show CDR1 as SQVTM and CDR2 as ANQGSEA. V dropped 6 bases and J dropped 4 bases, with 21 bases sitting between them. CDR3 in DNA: TGCAGCGTCCGTCGTCTAGCGCCACTTCGAGAGACCCAGTACTTC. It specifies CSVRRLAPLRETQYF.

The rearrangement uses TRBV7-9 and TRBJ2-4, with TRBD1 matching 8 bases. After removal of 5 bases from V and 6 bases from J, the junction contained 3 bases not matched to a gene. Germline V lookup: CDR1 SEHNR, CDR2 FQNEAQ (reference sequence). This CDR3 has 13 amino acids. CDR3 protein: CASSKTGANIQYF. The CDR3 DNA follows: TGTGCCAGCAGCAAGACAGGGGCAAACATTCAGTACTTC.

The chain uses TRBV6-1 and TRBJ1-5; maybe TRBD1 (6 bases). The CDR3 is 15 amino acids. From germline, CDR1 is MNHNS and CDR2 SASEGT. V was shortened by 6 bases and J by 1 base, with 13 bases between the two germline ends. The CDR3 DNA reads TGTGCCAGCAGGCAGGACAGCCTCAGCAATCAGCCCCAGCATTTT. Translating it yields CASRQDSLSNQPQHF.

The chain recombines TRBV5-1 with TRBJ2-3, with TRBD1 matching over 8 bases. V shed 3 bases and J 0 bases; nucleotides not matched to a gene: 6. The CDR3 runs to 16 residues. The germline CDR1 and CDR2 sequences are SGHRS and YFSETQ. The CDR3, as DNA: TGCGCCAGCAGCTGGAATACAGGGGGGAGCACAGATACGCAGTATTTT. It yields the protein CASSWNTGGSTDTQYF.

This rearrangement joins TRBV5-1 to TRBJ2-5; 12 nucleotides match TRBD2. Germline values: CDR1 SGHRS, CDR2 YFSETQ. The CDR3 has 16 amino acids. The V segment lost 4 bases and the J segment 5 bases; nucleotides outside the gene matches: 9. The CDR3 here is CASSGSSGGAVETQYF. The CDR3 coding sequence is TGCGCCAGCAGCGGTTCTAGCGGGGGGGCTGTGGAGACCCAGTACTTC.

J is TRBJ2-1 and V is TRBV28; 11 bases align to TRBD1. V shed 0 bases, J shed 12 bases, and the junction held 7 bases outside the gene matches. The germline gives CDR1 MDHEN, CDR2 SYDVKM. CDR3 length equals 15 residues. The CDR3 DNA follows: TGTGCCAGCAGTTTATGGGAGGGACAGGGGGTTTCGCAGTTCTTC. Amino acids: CASSLWEGQGVSQFF.

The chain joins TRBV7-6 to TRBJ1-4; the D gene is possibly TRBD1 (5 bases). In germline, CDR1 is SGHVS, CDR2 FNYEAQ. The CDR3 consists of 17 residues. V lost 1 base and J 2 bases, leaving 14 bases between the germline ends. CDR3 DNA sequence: TGTGCCAGCAGCTTAGTTGGGGCTGGGGCTACTAATGAAAAACTGTTTTTT. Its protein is CASSLVGAGATNEKLFF.

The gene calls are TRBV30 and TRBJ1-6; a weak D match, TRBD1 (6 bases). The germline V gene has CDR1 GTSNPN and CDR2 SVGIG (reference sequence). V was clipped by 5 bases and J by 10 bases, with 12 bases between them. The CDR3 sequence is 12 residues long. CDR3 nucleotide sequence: TGTGCCTGGGGGGGCTTAGGGTCACCCCTCCACTTT. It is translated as CAWGGLGSPLHF. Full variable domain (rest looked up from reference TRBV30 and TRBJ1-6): SQTIHQWPATLVQPVGSPLSLECTVEGTSNPNLYWYRQAAGRGLQLLFYSVGIGQISSEVPQNLSASRPQDRQFILSSKKLLLSDSGFYLCAWGGLGSPLHFGNGTRLTVT.

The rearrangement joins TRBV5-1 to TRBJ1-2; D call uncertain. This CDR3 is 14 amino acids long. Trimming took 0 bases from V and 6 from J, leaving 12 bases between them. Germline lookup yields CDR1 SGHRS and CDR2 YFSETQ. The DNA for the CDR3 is TGCGCCAGCAGCTTGGATCCGGGGTATGATGGCTACACCTTC. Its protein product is CASSLDPGYDGYTF. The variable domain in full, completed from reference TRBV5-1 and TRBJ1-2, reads KAGVTQTPRYLIKTRGQQVTLSCSPISGHRSVSWYQQTPGQGLQFLFEYFSETQRNKGNFPGRFSGRQFSNSRSEMNVSTLELGDSALYLCASSLDPGYDGYTFGSGTRLTVV.

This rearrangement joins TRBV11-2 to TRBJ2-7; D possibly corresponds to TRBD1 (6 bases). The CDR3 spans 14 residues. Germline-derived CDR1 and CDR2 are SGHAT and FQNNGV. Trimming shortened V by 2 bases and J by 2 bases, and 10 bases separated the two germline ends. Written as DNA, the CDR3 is TGTGCCAGCAGCTTAACAGGGACACCCTACGAGCAGTACTTC. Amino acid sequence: CASSLTGTPYEQYF.

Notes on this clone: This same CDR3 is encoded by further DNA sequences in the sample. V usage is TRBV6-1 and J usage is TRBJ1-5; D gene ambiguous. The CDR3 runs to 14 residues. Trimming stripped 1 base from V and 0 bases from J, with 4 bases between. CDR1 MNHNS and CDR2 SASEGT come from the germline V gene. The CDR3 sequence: CASSEGYSNQPQHF. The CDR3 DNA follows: TGTGCCAGCAGTGAAGGCTATAGCAATCAGCCCCAGCATTTT.

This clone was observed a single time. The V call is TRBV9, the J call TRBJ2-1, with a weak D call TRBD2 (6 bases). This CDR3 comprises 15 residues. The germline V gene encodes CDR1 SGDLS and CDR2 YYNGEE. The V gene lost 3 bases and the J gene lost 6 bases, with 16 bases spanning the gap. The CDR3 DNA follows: TGTGCCAGCAGCGCCGGAGGACGGGGGTTCAATGAGCAGTTCTTC. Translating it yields CASSAGGRGFNEQFF.

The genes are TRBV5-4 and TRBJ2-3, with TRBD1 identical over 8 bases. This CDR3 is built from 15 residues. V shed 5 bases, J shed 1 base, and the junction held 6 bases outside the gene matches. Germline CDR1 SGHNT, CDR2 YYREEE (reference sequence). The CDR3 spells CASRGDRYGTDTQYF. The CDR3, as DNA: TGTGCCAGCAGGGGGGACAGGTACGGCACAGATACGCAGTATTTT.

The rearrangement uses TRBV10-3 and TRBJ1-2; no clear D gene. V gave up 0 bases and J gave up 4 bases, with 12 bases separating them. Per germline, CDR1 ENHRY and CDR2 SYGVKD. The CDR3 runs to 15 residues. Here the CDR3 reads CAISESLDSPYGYTF. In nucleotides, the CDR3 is TGTGCCATCAGTGAGTCGTTAGACTCCCCCTATGGCTACACCTTC.

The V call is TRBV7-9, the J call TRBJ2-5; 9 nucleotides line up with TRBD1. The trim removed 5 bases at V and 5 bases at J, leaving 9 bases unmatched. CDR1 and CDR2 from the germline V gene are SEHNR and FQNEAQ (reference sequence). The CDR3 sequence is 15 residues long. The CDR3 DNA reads TGTGCCAGCAGCGGGGGACAGGGAAATCGGGAGACCCAGTACTTC. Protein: CASSGGQGNRETQYF.

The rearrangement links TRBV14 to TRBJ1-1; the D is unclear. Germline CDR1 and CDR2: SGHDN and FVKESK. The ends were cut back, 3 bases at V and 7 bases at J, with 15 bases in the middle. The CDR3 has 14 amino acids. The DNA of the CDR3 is TGTGCCAGCAGCCAGATCCCACGAGGGTTTGAAGCTTTCTTT. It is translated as CASSQIPRGFEAFF.

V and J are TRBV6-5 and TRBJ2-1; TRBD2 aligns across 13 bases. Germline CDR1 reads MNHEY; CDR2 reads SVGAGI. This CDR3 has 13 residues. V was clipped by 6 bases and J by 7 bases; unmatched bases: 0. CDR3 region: CASRTSGGNEQFF. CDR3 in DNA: TGTGCCAGCAGGACTAGCGGGGGGAATGAGCAGTTCTTC.

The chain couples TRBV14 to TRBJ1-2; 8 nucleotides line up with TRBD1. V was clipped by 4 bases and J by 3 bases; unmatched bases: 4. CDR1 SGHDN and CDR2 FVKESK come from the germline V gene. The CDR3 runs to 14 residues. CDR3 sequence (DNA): TGTGCCAGCAGCCCCCGACAGGGGTACTATGGCTACACCTTC. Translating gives CASSPRQGYYGYTF.

CDR3 sequence: CASRISGGTETQYF. The CDR3, as DNA: TGTGCCAGCAGGATTAGCGGGGGAACAGAGACCCAGTACTTC. The J gene is TRBJ2-5, the V gene TRBV6-6, with TRBD2 matching over 9 bases. Per germline, CDR1 MNHNY and CDR2 SVGAGI (reference sequence). This CDR3 is 14 amino acids long. Trimming took 6 bases from V and 4 from J; bases not matched to a gene: 6.

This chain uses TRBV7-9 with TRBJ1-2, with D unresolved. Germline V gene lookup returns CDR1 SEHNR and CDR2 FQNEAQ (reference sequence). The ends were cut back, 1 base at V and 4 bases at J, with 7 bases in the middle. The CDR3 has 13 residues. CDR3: CASSLEQTYGYTF. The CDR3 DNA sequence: TGTGCCAGCAGCTTAGAACAGACCTATGGCTACACCTTC.

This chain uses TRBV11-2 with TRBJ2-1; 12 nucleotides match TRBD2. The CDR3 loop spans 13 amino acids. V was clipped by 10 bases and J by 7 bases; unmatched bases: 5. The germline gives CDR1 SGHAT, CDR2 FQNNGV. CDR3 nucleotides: TGTGCCACCAGACTAGCGGGAGAAAATGAGCAGTTCTTC. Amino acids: CATRLAGENEQFF.

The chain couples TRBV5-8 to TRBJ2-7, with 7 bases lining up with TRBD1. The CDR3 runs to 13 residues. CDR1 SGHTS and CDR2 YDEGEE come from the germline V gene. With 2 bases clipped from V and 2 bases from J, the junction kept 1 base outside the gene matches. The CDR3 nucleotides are TGTGCCAGCAGCTTTAGGGGGCCCTACGAGCAGTACTTC. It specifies CASSFRGPYEQYF.